This TCR beta chain emerged from a study of cytomegalovirus exposure and HLA in healthy donors. Findings of the study overall: There were some public TCRs occurring in many donors, but most TCR sequences were rare. It was reported that the classifier diagnosed cytomegalovirus status with high specificity and sensitivity in both the original and validation cohorts.

On this clone: The antigen remains unidentified.

Repertoires were generated with immunoSEQ multiplex PCR, while TCRdb's copy carries only in-frame clones and drops some. This table holds 100,000 to 150,000 clones, nearly 90% found once. The CDR3 extends over 14 amino acids. Trimming at V came to 8 bases and at J to 4 bases, leaving 6 bases not matched to a gene. In germline, CDR1 is ENHRY, CDR2 SYGVKD. The donors were members of the approximately 120-subject validation cohort (separate from the roughly 700-subject first cohort). This chain uses TRBV10-3 with TRBJ1-5; TRBD1 agrees at 9 bases. The source material was PBMCs. The source is a woman younger than 30 in good health and CMV-seronegative. The CDR3 loop reads CAIGPGQGNQPQHF. CDR3 bases: TGTGCCATCGGGCCGGGACAGGGAAATCAGCCCCAGCATTTT.